A selection of T cell receptor beta chains follows, all from one sample in a study of CXCR3 chemokines and chemotherapy response in bladder cancer. Using its own MiXCR run on the PCR reads, TCRdb lists one record per CDR3 protein. The repertoire has approximately 10,000 distinct CDR3 sequences, roughly 23% of them found once; the top ten carry 8.5% to 10%. Sampling was conducted from a patient whose treatment included neoadjuvant chemotherapy. These receptors were collected from a human donor with bladder cancer that did not respond to neoadjuvant chemotherapy. The CDR3 runs from the conserved cysteine through the conserved F or W. The D gene is left open where the match is weak. Some rows have no size entry. The others give once, few or many, or a class for an expanded clone.

abundance: medium-sized
v_gene: TRBV6-2/TRBV6-3
j_gene: TRBJ2-2
d_gene: NA
CDR3nt: TGTGCCAGCAGTTACTTCCCCGGGGAGCTGTTTTTT
CDR3aa: CASSYFPGELFF

abundance: many
v_gene: TRBV5-6
j_gene: TRBJ1-5
d_gene: NA
CDR3nt: TGTGCCAGCAGCCCGGGCCAAGGGGCGTCTAGGACCCAGCCCCAGCATTTT
CDR3aa: CASSPGQGASRTQPQHF

abundance: medium-sized
v_gene: TRBV19
j_gene: TRBJ2-1
d_gene: TRBD2
CDR3nt: TGTGCCAGTAGTGTAGGGACTAGCGGGTACAATGAGCAGTTCTTC
CDR3aa: CASSVGTSGYNEQFF

abundance: medium-sized
v_gene: TRBV6-8
j_gene: TRBJ2-2
d_gene: TRBD1
CDR3nt: TGTGCCACCTTCAAGGGGACAGGAGCCGGGGAGCTGTTTTTT
CDR3aa: CATFKGTGAGELFF

abundance: NA
v_gene: TRBV20-1
j_gene: TRBJ2-5
d_gene: TRBD1
CDR3nt: TGCAGTGCTCTCCGGACAGGCCAAGAGACCCAGTACTTC
CDR3aa: CSALRTGQETQYF

abundance: medium-sized
v_gene: TRBV7-2
j_gene: TRBJ1-1
d_gene: TRBD1
CDR3nt: TGTGCCAGTCTTAGACAGGGGGCCGACACTGAAGCTTTCTTT
CDR3aa: CASLRQGADTEAFF

abundance: many
v_gene: TRBV7-9
j_gene: TRBJ2-5
d_gene: TRBD1
CDR3nt: TGTGCCAGCAGCCCCGGACAGGCGACCCAAGAGACCCAGTACTTC
CDR3aa: CASSPGQATQETQYF

abundance: many
v_gene: TRBV12-3/TRBV12-4
j_gene: TRBJ2-1
d_gene: NA
CDR3nt: TGTGCCAGCAGTTTTCGGGGTGGGTTCTACAATGAGCAGTTCTTC
CDR3aa: CASSFRGGFYNEQFF

abundance: many
v_gene: TRBV7-9
j_gene: TRBJ1-2
d_gene: TRBD1
CDR3nt: TGTGCCAGCAGCCCAGGGACAGCCTATGGCTACACCTTC
CDR3aa: CASSPGTAYGYTF

abundance: many
v_gene: TRBV20-1
j_gene: TRBJ2-1
d_gene: TRBD2
CDR3nt: TGCAGTGCTAGAGATGGCTCTAGCGGGGGGGGGTTCTTC
CDR3aa: CSARDGSSGGGFF

abundance: NA
v_gene: TRBV6-1
j_gene: TRBJ2-5
d_gene: NA
CDR3nt: TGTGCCAGCAGCGCCGGCGGGACAGCCCAAGAGACCCAGTACTTC
CDR3aa: CASSAGGTAQETQYF

abundance: many
v_gene: TRBV15
j_gene: TRBJ1-1
d_gene: NA
CDR3nt: TGTGCCACCAGCAGAGAATTTGGCACTGAAGCTTTCTTT
CDR3aa: CATSREFGTEAFF

abundance: many
v_gene: TRBV6-6
j_gene: TRBJ1-3
d_gene: NA
CDR3nt: TGTGCCAGCAGTTACTCAGACTCTGGAAACACCATATATTTT
CDR3aa: CASSYSDSGNTIYF

abundance: medium-sized
v_gene: TRBV19
j_gene: TRBJ1-6
d_gene: NA
CDR3nt: TGTGCCAGTAGTGTTAACCCGACAGGTGGAGGGTCACCCCTCCACTTT
CDR3aa: CASSVNPTGGGSPLHF

abundance: medium-sized
v_gene: TRBV6-2/TRBV6-3
j_gene: TRBJ2-3
d_gene: TRBD2
CDR3nt: TGTGCCAGCGGGCTAGCGGGTACAGATACGCAGTATTTT
CDR3aa: CASGLAGTDTQYF

abundance: many
v_gene: TRBV5-6
j_gene: TRBJ1-5
d_gene: NA
CDR3nt: TGTGCCAGCAGCTTGGGGGTTGGCAATCAGCCCCAGCATTTT
CDR3aa: CASSLGVGNQPQHF

abundance: few
v_gene: TRBV20-1
j_gene: TRBJ2-3
d_gene: NA
CDR3nt: TGCAGTGCTCGGGCCGGGACATCTTCGGGGGATACGCAGTATTTT
CDR3aa: CSARAGTSSGDTQYF

abundance: few
v_gene: TRBV4-3
j_gene: TRBJ1-2
d_gene: TRBD1
CDR3nt: TGCGCCAGCAGCCAAAATCCGGGACAGGCGGATGGCTACACCTTC
CDR3aa: CASSQNPGQADGYTF

abundance: medium-sized
v_gene: TRBV6-1
j_gene: TRBJ2-2
d_gene: NA
CDR3nt: TGTGCCAGCACCTGGGTCATGAACACCGGGGAGCTGTTTTTT
CDR3aa: CASTWVMNTGELFF

abundance: few
v_gene: TRBV2
j_gene: TRBJ2-5
d_gene: TRBD2
CDR3nt: TGTGCCAGTGCGCGGGGGATCCAAGAGACCCAGTACTTC
CDR3aa: CASARGIQETQYF